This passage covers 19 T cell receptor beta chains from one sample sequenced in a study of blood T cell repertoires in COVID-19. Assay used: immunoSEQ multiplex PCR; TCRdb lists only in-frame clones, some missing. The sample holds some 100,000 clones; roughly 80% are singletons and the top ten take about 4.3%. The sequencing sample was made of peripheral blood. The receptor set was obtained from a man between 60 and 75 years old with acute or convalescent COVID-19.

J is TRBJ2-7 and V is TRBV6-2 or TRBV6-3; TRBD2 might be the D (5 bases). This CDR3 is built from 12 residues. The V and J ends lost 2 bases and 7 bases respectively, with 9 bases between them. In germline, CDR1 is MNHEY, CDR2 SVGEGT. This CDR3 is CASSYLGVEQYF. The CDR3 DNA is TGTGCCAGCAGTTACCTCGGGGTAGAGCAGTACTTC.

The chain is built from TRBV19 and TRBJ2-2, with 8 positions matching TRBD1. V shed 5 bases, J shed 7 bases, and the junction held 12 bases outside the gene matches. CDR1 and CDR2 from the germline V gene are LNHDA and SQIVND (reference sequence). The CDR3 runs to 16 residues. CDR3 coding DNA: TGTGCCAGTAGTCTCCAGCTGACAGGGGATCACGGGGAGCTGTTTTTT. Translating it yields CASSLQLTGDHGELFF.

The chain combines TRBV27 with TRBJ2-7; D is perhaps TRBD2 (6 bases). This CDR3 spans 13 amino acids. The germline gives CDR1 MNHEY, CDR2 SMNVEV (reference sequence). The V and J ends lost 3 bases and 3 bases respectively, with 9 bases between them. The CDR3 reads CASSFGGNYEQYF. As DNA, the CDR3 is TGTGCCAGCAGTTTCGGAGGGAACTACGAGCAGTACTTC.

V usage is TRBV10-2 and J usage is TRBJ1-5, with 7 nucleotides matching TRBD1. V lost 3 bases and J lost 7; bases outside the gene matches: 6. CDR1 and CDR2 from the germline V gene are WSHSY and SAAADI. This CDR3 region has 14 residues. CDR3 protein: CASSDGTASQPQHF. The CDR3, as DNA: TGCGCCAGCAGTGACGGGACAGCTTCCCAGCCCCAGCATTTT.

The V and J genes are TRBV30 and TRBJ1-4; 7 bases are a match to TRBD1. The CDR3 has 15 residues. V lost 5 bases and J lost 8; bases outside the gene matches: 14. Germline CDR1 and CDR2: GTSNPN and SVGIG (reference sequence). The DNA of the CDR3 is TGTGCCTGGGGACCAGGGACAGTCCCAGGGGAAAAACTGTTTTTT. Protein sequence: CAWGPGTVPGEKLFF.

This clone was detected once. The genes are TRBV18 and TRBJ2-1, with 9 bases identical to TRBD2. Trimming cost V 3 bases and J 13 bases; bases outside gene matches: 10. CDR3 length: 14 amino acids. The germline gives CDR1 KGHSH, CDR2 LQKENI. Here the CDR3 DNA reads TGTGCCAGCTCACCTCCGGCAGGCGGGAGGGAACAGTTCTTC. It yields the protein CASSPPAGGREQFF.

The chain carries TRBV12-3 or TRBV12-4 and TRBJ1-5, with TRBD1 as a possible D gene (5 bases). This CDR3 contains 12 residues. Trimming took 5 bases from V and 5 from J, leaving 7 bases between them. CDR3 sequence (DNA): TGTGCCAGCAGTGAAGGGGATCAGCCCCAGCATTTT. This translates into CASSEGDQPQHF.

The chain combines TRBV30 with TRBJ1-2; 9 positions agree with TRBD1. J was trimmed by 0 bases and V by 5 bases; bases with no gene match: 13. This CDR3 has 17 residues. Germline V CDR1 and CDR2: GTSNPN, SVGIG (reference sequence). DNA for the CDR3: TGTGCCTGGGGGGGCGGGACAGGGAATTTTACTAACTATGGCTACACCTTC. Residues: CAWGGGTGNFTNYGYTF.

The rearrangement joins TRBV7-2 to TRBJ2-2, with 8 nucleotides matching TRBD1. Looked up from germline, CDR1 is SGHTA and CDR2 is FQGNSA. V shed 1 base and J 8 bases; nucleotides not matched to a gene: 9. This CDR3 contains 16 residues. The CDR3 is CASSLVTGVPRGELFF. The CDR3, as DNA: TGTGCCAGCAGCTTAGTGACAGGGGTCCCTCGGGGGGAGCTGTTTTTT.

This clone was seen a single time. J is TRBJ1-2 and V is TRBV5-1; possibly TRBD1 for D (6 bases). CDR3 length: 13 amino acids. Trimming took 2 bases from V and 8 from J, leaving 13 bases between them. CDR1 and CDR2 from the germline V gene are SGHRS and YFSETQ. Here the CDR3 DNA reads TGCGCCAGCAGCTTATCAGGGGAAAGGGGCTACACCTTC. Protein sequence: CASSLSGERGYTF.

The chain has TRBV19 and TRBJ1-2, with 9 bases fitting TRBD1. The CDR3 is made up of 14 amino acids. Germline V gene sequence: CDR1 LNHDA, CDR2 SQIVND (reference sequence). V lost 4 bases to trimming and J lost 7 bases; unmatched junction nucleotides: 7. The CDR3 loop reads CASSRYGQGLGYTF. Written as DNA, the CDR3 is TGTGCCAGTAGTAGATACGGACAGGGGCTTGGCTACACCTTC.

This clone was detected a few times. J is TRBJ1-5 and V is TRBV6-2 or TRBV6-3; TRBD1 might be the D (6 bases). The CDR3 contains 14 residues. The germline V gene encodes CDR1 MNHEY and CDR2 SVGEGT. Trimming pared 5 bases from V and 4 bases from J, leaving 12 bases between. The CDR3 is CASSTGTPNQPQHF. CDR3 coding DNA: TGTGCCAGCAGTACCGGGACACCGAATCAGCCCCAGCATTTT.

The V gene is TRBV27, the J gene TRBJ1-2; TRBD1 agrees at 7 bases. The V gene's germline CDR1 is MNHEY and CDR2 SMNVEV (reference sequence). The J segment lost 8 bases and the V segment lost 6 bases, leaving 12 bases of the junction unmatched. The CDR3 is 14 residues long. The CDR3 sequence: CASRVTGSLRGYTF. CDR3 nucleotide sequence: TGTGCCAGCAGAGTGACAGGGTCTCTTCGAGGCTACACCTTC.

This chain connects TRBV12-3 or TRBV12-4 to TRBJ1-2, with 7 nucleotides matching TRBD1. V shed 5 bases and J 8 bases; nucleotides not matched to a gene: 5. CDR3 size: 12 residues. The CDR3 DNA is TGTGCCAGCAGTATCCAGGGGGGCGGCTACACCTTC. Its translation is CASSIQGGGYTF.

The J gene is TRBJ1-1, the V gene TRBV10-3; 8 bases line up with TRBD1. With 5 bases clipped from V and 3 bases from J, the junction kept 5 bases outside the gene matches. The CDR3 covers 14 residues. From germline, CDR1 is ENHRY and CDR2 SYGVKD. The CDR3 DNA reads TGTGCCATCAGTCCCACAGGGGGGGACACTGAAGCTTTCTTT. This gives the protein CAISPTGGDTEAFF.

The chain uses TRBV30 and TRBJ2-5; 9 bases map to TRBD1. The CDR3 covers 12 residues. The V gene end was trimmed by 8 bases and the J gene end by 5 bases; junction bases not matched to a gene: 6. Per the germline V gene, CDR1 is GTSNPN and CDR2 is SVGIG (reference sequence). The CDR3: CAQDRGGETQYF. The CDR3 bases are TGTGCCCAAGACAGGGGGGGGGAGACCCAGTACTTC.

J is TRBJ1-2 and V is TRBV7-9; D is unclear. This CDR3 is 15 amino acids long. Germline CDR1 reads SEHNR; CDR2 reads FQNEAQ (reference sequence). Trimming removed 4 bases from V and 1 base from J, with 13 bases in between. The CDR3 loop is CASSSAQNFNYGYTF. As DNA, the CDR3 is TGTGCCAGCAGCTCCGCACAGAACTTTAACTATGGCTACACCTTC.

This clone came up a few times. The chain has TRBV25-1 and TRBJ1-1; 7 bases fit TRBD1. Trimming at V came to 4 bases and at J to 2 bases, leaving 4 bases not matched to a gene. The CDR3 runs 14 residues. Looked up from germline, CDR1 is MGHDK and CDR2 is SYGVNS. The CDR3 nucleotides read TGTGCCAGCAGTGCCCGGGACAGCAACACTGAAGCTTTCTTT. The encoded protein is CASSARDSNTEAFF.

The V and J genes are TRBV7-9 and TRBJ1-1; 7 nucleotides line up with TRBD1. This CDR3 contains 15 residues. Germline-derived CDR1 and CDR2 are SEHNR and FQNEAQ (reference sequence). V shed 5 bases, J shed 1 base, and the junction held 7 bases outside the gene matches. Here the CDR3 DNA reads TGTGCCAGCAGCCCTTGGACAGGAGCGAACACTGAAGCTTTCTTT. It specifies CASSPWTGANTEAFF. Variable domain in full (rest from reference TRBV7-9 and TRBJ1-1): DTGVSQNPRHKITKRGQNVTFRCDPISEHNRLYWYRQTLGQGPEFLTYFQNEAQLEKSRLLSDRFSAERPKGSFSTLEIQRTEQGDSAMYLCASSPWTGANTEAFFGQGTRLTVV.